This T cell receptor beta chain stems from a study of cytomegalovirus exposure and HLA in healthy donors. Study in general: The early release's HLA-typed donors yielded 80 million to 95 million unique TCRs. Findings and caveats of the study: Compared with the approximately 700-donor mean, an Asian-associated ancestry cluster reportedly had fewer N-insertions, according to a later analysis. Presence/absence results assume similar sequencing depth per donor, which may not hold. No immune exposure information besides CMV serostatus was available.

CDR1 is SQVTM, CDR2 ANQGSEA, per germline. CDR3 length: 10 residues. PCR employed 60 Vbeta and 13 Jbeta primers. Libraries were prepared by immunoSEQ multiplex PCR; TCRdb keeps only in-frame clonotypes and omits some of them. Of approximately 80,000 clones listed, roughly 72% are singletons. This clone has a handful of counts. The antigen is unknown. At one end, the junction sequence differs from germline, possibly due to a read error. The sequencing sample was made of PBMCs. V and J are TRBV29-1 and TRBJ1-2, with no clear D. The TCR was taken from a woman in her 40s in good health and CMV-seropositive. CDR3 protein: CSVNNYGYPF. In DNA, the CDR3 is TGCAGCGTTAATAACTATGGCTACCCCTTC.